The T cell receptor (beta chain) under discussion was sequenced for a study of T cells in localized non-small cell lung cancer. Data came from immunoSEQ multiplex PCR; TCRdb stores just in-frame clones and leaves some out. Of tens of thousands of clones in the sample, about 83% were seen once. This CDR3 has 14 amino acids. Germline V gene lookup returns CDR1 MNHEY and CDR2 SVGAGI. Study results and limitations: The highest T cell clonality was in uninvolved adjacent lung, above tumor.

Notes on this clone: Its antigen remains unknown.

The sample was PBMCs, taken before any cancer treatment. The chain links TRBV6-5 to TRBJ2-5; TRBD1 aligns across 10 bases. TRBJ2-7 matches the DNA end more closely, so the J call is doubtful. This sequence was found in a man aged 35-75 years with stage II lung adenocarcinoma. In DNA, the CDR3 is TGTGCCAGCAGTGGACAGGGGGGGAGAAACGAGCAGTACTTC. Translating it yields CASSGQGGRNEQYF.